The clone carrying this TCR beta chain was observed many times. Its antigen is unknown. Hyperthyroidism, newly diagnosed and lasting under 2 months, affected patients aged 18 to 65. These data come from a study of T cells in Graves' hyperthyroidism and ophthalmopathy. Points from the study as a whole: Ophthalmopathy was model-predicted a median approximately 6.9 months pre-onset. A model built on 13 V-J features separated ophthalmopathy from stable hyperthyroidism. Most expanded thyroid clonotypes above 0.001 also appeared in blood.

The V gene's germline CDR1 is LNHNV and CDR2 YYDKDF (reference sequence). V was clipped by 1 base and J by 0 bases, with 11 bases between them. CDR3 length equals 16 residues. RNA transcripts provided the source from which TCR beta CDR3 regions were amplified. RT-PCR in the first round (using the HTBI primer set) targeted the TCR CDR3. TCRdb ran MiXCR on the multiplex PCR reads and lists one entry per CDR3 protein. Of 700,000 or so distinct CDR3 sequences listed, roughly 17% were seen once; the top ten hold over 7.5%. The rearrangement uses TRBV15 and TRBJ2-3, with D maybe TRBD2 (6 bases). The sample taken for sequencing was blood. This receptor was obtained from a man between 18 and 29 years old with Graves' hyperthyroidism. The CDR3, as DNA: TGTGCCACCAGCAGAGGTAGCGGTACTAGCACAGATACGCAGTATTTT. As protein: CATSRGSGTSTDTQYF.